The clone carrying this T cell receptor (beta chain) was observed a handful of times. Time point of the sample: persistent/refractory GD, antithyroid drugs over 5 years with positive TRAb. RNA from PBMCs was the source of the TCR library. The CDR3 spans 16 residues. V lost 2 bases to trimming and J lost 2 bases, with 12 bases between them. Germline V gene data show CDR1 as SGHVS and CDR2 as FQNEAQ. Libraries of TCR beta came from iRepertoire HTBI primers plus Arm-PCR of CDR3 regions. TCRdb used MiXCR to reprocess the multiplex PCR reads, holding one entry per CDR3 protein. Of over 250,000 distinct CDR3 sequences listed, around 20% were seen once; the top ten hold about 61%. This record belongs to a study of regulatory T cells in long-lasting Graves disease.

The TCR comes from a female donor with Graves disease. J is TRBJ2-2 and V is TRBV7-8, with D possibly TRBD1 on 5 matching bases. The source was peripheral blood mononuclear cells (PBMCs), collected when the disease was refractory, from a patient treated with antithyroid drugs. The CDR3 region has the DNA TGTGCCAGCAGCTTACTATGGGGCTCTAACACCGGGGAGCTGTTTTTT. This codes for CASSLLWGSNTGELFF. The full variable domain, rest sourced from reference TRBV7-8 and TRBJ2-2, is GAGVSQSPRYKVAKRGQDVALRCDPISGHVSLFWYQQALGQGPEFLTYFQNEAQLDKSGLPSDRFFAERPEGSVSTLKIQRTQQEDSAVYLCASSLLWGSNTGELFFGEGSRLTVL.